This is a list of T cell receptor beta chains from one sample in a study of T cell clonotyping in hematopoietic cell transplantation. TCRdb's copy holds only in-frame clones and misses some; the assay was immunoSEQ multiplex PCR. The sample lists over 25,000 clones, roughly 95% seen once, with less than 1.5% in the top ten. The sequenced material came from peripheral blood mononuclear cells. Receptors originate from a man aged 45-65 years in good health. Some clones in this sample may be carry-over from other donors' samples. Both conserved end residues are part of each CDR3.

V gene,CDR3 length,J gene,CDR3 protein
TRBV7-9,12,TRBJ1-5,CASSLDGQPQHF
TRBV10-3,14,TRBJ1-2,CAISESRTGVGYTF
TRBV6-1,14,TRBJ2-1,CASNTEGSYNEQFF
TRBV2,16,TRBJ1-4,CASSDRPPRSNEKLFF
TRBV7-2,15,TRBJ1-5,CASSLERVSNQPQHF
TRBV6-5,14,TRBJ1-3,CASSYSHQGNTIYF
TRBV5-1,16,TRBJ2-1,CASSLESGNPYNEQFF
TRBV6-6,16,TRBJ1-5,CASQRSGTAVNQPQHF
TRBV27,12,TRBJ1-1,CASSLVYTEAFF
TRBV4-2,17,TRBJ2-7,CASSQVPGQGTPYEQYF
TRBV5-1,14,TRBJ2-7,CASSLVAEMERQYF
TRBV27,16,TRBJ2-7,CASSPTSRGPSYEQYF
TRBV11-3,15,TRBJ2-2,CASSSGQGFTGELFF
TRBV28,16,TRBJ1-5,CASRLSEVYSNQPQHF
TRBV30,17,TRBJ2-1,CAWSAHRGPKSYNEQFF
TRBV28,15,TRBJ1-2,CASSFWDRTNYGYTF
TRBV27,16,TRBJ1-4,CASSKMGGFVHEKLFF
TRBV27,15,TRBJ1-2,CASSLVQGSLYGYTF
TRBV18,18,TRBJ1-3,CASSPWRLGQATGNTIYF
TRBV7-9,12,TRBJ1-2,CASSPQEYGYTF
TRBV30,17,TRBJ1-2,CAWSRGRGHQSNYGYTF
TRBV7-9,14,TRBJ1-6,CASSRDKESSPLHF
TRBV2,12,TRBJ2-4,CASSERENIQYF
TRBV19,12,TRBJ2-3,CASRLSGDTQYF
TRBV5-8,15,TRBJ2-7,CASSLRTGSTYEQYF
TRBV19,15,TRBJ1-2,CASSIGAGGGYGYTF
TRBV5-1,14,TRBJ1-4,CASSPRQGYEKLFF
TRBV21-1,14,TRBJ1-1,CASSKGQMNTEAFF
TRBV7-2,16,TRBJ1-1,CASSFSGGGLNTEAFF
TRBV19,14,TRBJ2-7,CASMMTGGSYEQYF
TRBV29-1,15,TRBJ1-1,CSVEVRGQLTTEAFF
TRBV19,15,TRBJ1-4,CASSVGQTTNEKLFF
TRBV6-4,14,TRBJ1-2,CASSDLGSRAGYTF
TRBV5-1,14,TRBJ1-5,CASSSDPSNQPQHF
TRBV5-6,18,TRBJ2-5,CASSLGMRTEDLQETQYF
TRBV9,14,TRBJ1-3,CASSARDRGDTIYF
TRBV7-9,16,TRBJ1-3,CASSSQSLFSGNTIYF
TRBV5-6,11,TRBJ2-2,CASSLLGELFF
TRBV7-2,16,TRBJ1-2,CASSLVVAGHNYGYTF
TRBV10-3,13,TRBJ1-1,CAIRVDRGSEAFF
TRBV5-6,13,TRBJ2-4,CASSLDRKNIQYF
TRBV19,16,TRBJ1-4,CASSIIGGPGNEKLFF
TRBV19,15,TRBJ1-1,CASSIADPSNTEAFF
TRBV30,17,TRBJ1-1,CAWSVKVGGQMYTEAFF
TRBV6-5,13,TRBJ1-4,CASSGTVHEKLFF
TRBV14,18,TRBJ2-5,CASSLGAIVAGFGETQYF
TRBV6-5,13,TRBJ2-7,CASSRDADYEQYF
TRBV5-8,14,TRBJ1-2,CASSTGQSLYGYTF